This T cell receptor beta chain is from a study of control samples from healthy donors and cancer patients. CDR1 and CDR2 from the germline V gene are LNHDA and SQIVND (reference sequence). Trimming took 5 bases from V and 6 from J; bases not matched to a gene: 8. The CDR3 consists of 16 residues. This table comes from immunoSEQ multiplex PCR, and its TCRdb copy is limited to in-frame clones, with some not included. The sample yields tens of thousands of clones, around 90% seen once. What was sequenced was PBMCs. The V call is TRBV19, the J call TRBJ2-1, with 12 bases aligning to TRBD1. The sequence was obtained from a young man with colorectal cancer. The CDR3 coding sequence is TGTGCCAGTAGTCCGAACCGGGACAGGGGGCTCAATGAGCAGTTCTTC. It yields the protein CASSPNRDRGLNEQFF.